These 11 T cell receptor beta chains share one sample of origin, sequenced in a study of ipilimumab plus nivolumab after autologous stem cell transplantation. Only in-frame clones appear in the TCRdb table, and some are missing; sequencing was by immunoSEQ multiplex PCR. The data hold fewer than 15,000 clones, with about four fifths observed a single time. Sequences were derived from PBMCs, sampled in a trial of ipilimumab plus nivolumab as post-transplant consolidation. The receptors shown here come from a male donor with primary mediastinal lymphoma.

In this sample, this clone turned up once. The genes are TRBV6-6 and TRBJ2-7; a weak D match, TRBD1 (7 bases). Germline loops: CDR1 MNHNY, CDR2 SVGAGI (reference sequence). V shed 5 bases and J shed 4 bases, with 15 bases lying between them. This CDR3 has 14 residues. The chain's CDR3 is CASSPRQGGYEQYF. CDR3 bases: TGTGCCAGCAGTCCAAGACAGGGAGGTTACGAGCAGTACTTC.

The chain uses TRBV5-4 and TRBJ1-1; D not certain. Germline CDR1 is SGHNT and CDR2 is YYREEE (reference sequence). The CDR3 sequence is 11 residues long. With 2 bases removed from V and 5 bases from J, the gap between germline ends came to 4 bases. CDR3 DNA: TGTGCCAGCAGCTTAGGTACTGAAGCTTTCTTT. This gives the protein CASSLGTEAFF.

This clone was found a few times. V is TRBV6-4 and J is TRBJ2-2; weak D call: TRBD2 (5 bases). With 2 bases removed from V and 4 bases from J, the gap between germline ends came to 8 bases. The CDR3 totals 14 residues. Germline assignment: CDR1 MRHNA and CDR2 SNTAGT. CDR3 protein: CASSDEGITGELFF. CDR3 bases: TGTGCCAGCAGTGACGAGGGAATCACCGGGGAGCTGTTTTTT.

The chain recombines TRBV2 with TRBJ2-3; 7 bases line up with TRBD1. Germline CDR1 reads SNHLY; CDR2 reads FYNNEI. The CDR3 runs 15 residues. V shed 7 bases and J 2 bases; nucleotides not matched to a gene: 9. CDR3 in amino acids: CASTSGGSNTDTQYF. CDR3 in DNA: TGTGCCAGCACCTCAGGGGGTTCGAACACAGATACGCAGTATTTT.

The CDR3 nucleotides read TGTGCCAGCAGTCCAAACAGGGGTGGGCAGTACTTC. It yields the protein CASSPNRGGQYF. This chain links TRBV7-6 with TRBJ2-7; 7 bases are shared with TRBD1. This CDR3 is built from 12 residues. Per the germline V gene, CDR1 is SGHVS and CDR2 is FNYEAQ. V dropped 6 bases and J dropped 9; count of bases not matched to a gene: 8.

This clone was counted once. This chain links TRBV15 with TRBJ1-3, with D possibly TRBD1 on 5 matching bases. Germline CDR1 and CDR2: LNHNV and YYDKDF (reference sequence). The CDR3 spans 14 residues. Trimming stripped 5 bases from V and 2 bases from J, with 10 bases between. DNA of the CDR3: TGTGCCACCAGCCCCCGCAGGGCTGGAAACACCATATATTTT. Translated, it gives CATSPRRAGNTIYF.

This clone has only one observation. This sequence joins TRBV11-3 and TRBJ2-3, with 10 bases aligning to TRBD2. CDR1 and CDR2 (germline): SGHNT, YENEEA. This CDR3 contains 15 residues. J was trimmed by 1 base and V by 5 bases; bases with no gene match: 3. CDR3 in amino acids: CASSDGTSGTDTQYF. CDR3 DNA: TGTGCCAGCAGCGACGGGACTAGCGGCACAGATACGCAGTATTTT. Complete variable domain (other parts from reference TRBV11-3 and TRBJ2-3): EAGVVQSPRYKIIEKKQPVAFWCNPISGHNTLYWYLQNLGQGPELLIRYENEEAVDDSQLPKDRFSAERLKGVDSTLKIQPAELGDSAVYLCASSDGTSGTDTQYFGPGTRLTVL.

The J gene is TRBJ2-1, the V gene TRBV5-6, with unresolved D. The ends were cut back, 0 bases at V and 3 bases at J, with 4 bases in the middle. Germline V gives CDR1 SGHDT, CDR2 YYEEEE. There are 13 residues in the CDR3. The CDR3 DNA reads TGTGCCAGCAGCTTGGTGCACTACAATGAGCAGTTCTTC. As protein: CASSLVHYNEQFF. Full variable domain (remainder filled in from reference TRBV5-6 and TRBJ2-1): DAGVTQSPTHLIKTRGQQVTLRCSPKSGHDTVSWYQQALGQGPQFIFQYYEEEERQRGNFPDRFSGHQFPNYSSELNVNALLLGDSALYLCASSLVHYNEQFFGPGTRLTVL.

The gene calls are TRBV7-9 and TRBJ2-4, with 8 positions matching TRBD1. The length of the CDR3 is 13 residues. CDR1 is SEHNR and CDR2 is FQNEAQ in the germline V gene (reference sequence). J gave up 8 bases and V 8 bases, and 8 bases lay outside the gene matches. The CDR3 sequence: CASDSQGADIQYF. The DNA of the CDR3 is TGTGCCAGCGACTCCCAGGGGGCGGACATTCAGTACTTC.

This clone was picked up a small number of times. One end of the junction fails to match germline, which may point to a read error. The CDR3 region has the DNA TGTGCCAGCAGCTTGAGGATGCAGGGGAACACTGAAGCTTTCTTT. As protein: CASSLRMQGNTEAFF. V usage is TRBV5-1 and J usage is TRBJ1-1; D is possibly TRBD1 (5 bases). This CDR3 is built from 15 residues. The germline CDR1 and CDR2 sequences are SGHRS and YFSETQ. The full variable domain, with the rest looked up from reference TRBV5-1 and TRBJ1-1, is KAGVTQTPRYLIKTRGQQVTLSCSPISGHRSVSWYQQTPGQGLQFLFEYFSETQRNKGNFPGRFSGRQFSNSRSEMNVSTLELGDSALYLCASSLRMQGNTEAFFGQGTRLTVV.

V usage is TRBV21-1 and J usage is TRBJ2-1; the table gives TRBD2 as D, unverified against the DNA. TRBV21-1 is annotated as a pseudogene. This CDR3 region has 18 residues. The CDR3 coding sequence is TGTGCCAGCAGCAAGGTCCCGGGACTAGCGGGGGGGAACAATGAGCAGTTCTTC. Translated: CASSKVPGLAGGNNEQFF.